Sequencing of this TCR beta chain was carried out in a study of Graves' ophthalmopathy and Graves' hyperthyroidism. The germline V gene encodes CDR1 SNHLY and CDR2 FYNNEI. V was clipped by 7 bases and J by 1 base, with 17 bases between them. This CDR3 comprises 15 residues. This clonotype was counted a single time. The antigen remains undetermined. Amplification targeted the TCR beta CDR3 regions, with RNA transcripts as the source material. First-round RT-PCR with HTBI primers preceded a second-round multiplex PCR. TCRdb passed the multiplex PCR reads through MiXCR, listing each CDR3 protein once. The sample contains about 740,000 distinct CDR3 sequences, roughly 40% of which appear only once. Findings and caveats of the study: Using 13 signatures, a model distinguished ophthalmopathy from stable hyperthyroidism, reaching roughly 90% sensitivity and 80% to 83% specificity. The model flagged ophthalmopathy progression at 65% to 71% sensitivity and under 75% specificity.

Sequenced input: peripheral blood. The chain links TRBV2 to TRBJ2-7; D gene uncertain. The source of this sequence is an adult man with Graves' ophthalmopathy. CDR3 DNA: TGTGCCAGCACCGCCGAGGTGGACGGATCCTACGAGCAGTACTTC. Its translation is CASTAEVDGSYEQYF.